A selection of T cell receptor beta chains follows, all from one sample in a study of cytomegalovirus exposure and HLA in healthy donors. Here immunoSEQ multiplex PCR was the method, and the copy in TCRdb shows in-frame clones only, minus some. The sample shows about 190,000 clones, about 80% of them seen only once. Sequenced input: PBMCs. The receptors were sampled from a woman aged 25 to 39 in good health and CMV-seronegative. Each CDR3 is given without its conserved first and last residue.

V | CDR3
TRBV6-1 | ASRLGLADYNEQF
TRBV7-2 | ASSFGTGGANEQF
TRBV7-9 | ASSLAFLGARPDTQY
TRBV27 | ASSLAGVNEQY
TRBV19 | ASSMSRVQPQH
TRBV7-2 | ASSPGLAGAEADTQY
TRBV5-1 | ASSLAQGGYEQY
TRBV7-2 | ASSYRQGIHEQY
TRBV28 | ASSRGLAGGGETQY
TRBV7-8 | ASSIRQGADTEAF
TRBV9 | ASSAGGRSSYEQY
TRBV11-3 | ASSSGLAYNEQF
TRBV28 | ASSYRQGEDEKLF
TRBV18 | ASSPFDSGGNTGELF
TRBV7-2 | ASSQRGDSYEQY
TRBV5-1 | ASSPRGTGGHSNEKLF
TRBV5-8 | ASSSELTVSNQPQH
TRBV7-9 | ASSLNLGETQY
TRBV7-2 | ASSAYTSGSYNEQF
TRBV7-9 | ASSPPWNTEAF
TRBV7-2 | ASSLAASGGNEQF
TRBV2 | ASSEEDRGNQPQH
TRBV4-3 | ASSQTGELGYT
TRBV18 | ASSVVAGEGNEQF
TRBV7-9 | SSSPKTEAF
TRBV21-1 | ASSSGTSGGGTTDTQY
TRBV27 | ASRTAGGPTDTQY
TRBV7-7 | ASSTDSQETQY
TRBV5-4 | ASSGDRGYEQY
TRBV19 | ASSIDPAGYEQY
TRBV19 | ASRGGDARETQY
TRBV28 | ASKISGTGNYGYT
TRBV27 | ASSSGGWQPQH
TRBV6-1 | ASSRGGWNTEAF
TRBV5-4 | ASSFGTGAAYNEQF
TRBV5-8 | ASSFLSPPGGPAF
TRBV5-1 | ASSLLSGEKPYEQY
TRBV18 | ASSPHDRGEQY
TRBV9 | ASSVSGGNNEQF
TRBV6-5 | ASSYLAGPYEQY
TRBV6-5 | ASSFGRGGYEQY
TRBV13 | ASSLSTGKNTEAF
TRBV27 | ASSPFPGDYGYT
TRBV4-3 | ASSQLTGGNEKLF
TRBV2 | ASSVVEAF
TRBV28 | ASWTSGRLDYEQF
TRBV2 | ASRDTGSYYEQY
TRBV4-1 | ASSHRGLAGGNTGELF
TRBV6-6 | ASTIGTESYEQY
TRBV4-2 | ASSQEREGFYEQY
TRBV5-6 | ASSERALSNTGELF
TRBV28 | ASSPLTENNEQF
TRBV28 | ASSLAGGGGEQF
TRBV6-6 | ASRPDSSYEQY
TRBV7-2 | ASSFAGANGLT